This record covers a single TCR beta chain. This sample was included in a study of blood T cell repertoires in COVID-19. Looking at the study overall: Italy, Spain and the United States were the sources of the convalescent and acute COVID-19 samples. Nucleic acid was either cDNA or gDNA, and it came from T cells, B-cell-depleted T cells, or PBMCs.

Original methodology: Scientists estimated how many nucleated cells there were by amplifying reference gene primers. This table comes from immunoSEQ multiplex PCR, and its TCRdb copy is limited to in-frame clones, with some not included. The DNA gave D and trimming, while V, J and clone size come from that table. The sample has around 61,000 clones; about nine tenths are singletons. Per germline, CDR1 LNHDA and CDR2 SQIVND (reference sequence). The V end was cut by 9 bases, the J end by 7 bases, with 16 bases between. This CDR3 is built from 13 residues. The sequence came from a man in his 60s with acute or convalescent COVID-19. The source material was peripheral blood. V gene TRBV19 combines with J gene TRBJ1-5; a possible D gene is TRBD1 (6 bases). The CDR3 reads CASTAGGPQPQHF. CDR3 DNA sequence: TGTGCCAGCACAGCGGGGGGGCCCCAGCCCCAGCATTTT.